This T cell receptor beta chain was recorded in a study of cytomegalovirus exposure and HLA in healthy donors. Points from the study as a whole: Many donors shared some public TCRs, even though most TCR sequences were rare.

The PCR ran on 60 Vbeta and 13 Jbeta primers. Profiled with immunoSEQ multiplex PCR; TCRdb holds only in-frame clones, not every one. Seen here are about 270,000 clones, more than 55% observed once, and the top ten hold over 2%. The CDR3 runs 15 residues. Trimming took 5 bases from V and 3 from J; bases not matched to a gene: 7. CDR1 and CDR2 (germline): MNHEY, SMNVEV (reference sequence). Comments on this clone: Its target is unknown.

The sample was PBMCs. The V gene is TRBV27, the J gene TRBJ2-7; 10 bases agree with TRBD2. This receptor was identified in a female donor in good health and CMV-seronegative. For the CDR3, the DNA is TGTGCCAGCAGTACCCAGCGGGAGGGCGTCTACGAGCAGTACTTC. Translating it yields CASSTQREGVYEQYF.